Below are 6 T cell receptor beta chains sequenced from a single sample in a study of T cells expressing NK-cell markers. Reprocessing the 5' RACE reads, TCRdb reports a single entry for every CDR3 protein and omits DNA. The sample includes about 260,000 distinct CDR3 sequences. The material sequenced was blood T cells: a sorted CD56 or NKG2C T cell subset, CD4+ or CD8+ T cells, or bulk PBMC T cells (not recorded which). All receptors derive from a man younger than 30 in good health.

The V call is TRBV27, the J call TRBJ2-1; lacking DNA, the TRBD2 call made by TCRdb goes unchecked. CDR3 length equals 14 residues. From germline, CDR1 is MNHEY and CDR2 SMNVEV (reference sequence). Here the CDR3 reads CASSSRTSLSEQFF.

V is TRBV6-1 and J is TRBJ1-6; TCRdb returns TRBD1, unconfirmable since there is no DNA. CDR1 is MNHNS and CDR2 is SASEGT in the germline V gene. CDR3 length: 15 residues. CDR3: CASSPGKGANSPLHF.

The chain uses TRBV7-9 and TRBJ2-6. Germline CDR1 reads SEHNR; CDR2 reads FQNEAQ (reference sequence). The CDR3 covers 15 residues. Here the CDR3 reads CASSLAAVGANVLTF.

The gene calls are TRBV12-3 or TRBV12-4 and TRBJ2-5; the D call of TRBD1 rests on TCRdb alone, since no DNA is present to check it. There are 12 residues in the CDR3. The CDR3: CASSSRGLTQYF.

The rearrangement joins TRBV30 to TRBJ1-5; with no DNA, the TCRdb D assignment of TRBD1 cannot be verified. Germline V gives CDR1 GTSNPN, CDR2 SVGIG (reference sequence). The CDR3 contains 15 residues. The chain's CDR3 is CAWWGGDSPNQPQHF.

The chain recombines TRBV30 with TRBJ2-2. This CDR3 is built from 11 residues. In germline, CDR1 is GTSNPN, CDR2 SVGIG (reference sequence). This CDR3 reads CAWSPSRELFF.